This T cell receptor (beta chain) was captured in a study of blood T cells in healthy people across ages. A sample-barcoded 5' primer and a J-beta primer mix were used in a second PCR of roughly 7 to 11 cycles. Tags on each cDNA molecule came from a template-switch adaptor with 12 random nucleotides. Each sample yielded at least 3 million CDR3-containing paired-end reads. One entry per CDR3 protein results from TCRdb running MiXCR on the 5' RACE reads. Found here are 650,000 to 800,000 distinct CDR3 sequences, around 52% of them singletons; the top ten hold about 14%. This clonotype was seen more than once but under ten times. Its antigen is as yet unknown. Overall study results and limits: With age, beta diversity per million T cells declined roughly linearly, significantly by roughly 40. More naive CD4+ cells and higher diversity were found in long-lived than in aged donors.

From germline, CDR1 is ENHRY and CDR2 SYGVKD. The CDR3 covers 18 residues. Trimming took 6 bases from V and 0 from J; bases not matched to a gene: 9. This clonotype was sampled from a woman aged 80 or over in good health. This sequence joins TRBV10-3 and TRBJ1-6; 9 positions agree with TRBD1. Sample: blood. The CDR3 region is CAISGTGPSGSYNSPLHF. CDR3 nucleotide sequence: TGTGCCATCAGCGGGACAGGGCCCTCAGGCTCCTATAATTCACCCCTCCACTTT.